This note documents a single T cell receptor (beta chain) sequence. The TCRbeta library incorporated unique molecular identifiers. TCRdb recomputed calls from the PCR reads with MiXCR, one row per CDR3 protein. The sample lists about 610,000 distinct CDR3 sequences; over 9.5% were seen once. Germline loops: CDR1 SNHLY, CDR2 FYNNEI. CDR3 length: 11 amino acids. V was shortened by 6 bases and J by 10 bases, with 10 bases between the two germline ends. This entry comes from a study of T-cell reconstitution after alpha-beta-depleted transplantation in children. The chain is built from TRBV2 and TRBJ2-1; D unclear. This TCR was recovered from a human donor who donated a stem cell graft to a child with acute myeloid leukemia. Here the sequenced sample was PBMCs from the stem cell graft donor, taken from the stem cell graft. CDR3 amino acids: CASSSSREQFF. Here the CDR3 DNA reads TGTGCCAGCAGCTCCTCGAGGGAGCAGTTCTTC.